This TCR beta chain was identified in a study of blood T cell repertoires in COVID-19. Whole-study context: The United States, Italy and Spain supplied acute and convalescent COVID-19 samples. The analysed material was cDNA or gDNA that came from T cells, B-cell-depleted T cells, or PBMCs.

Original processing notes: Amplifying reference gene primers gave estimates of nucleated cell counts. Method: immunoSEQ multiplex PCR; TCRdb's copy keeps in-frame clones and lacks some. V, J and clone size reflect that table, while D and trimming were determined from the DNA. This sample carries about 160,000 clones, roughly 87% of them seen once, and the ten largest clones take under 5%. V shed 2 bases and J shed 0 bases, with 11 bases lying between them. The CDR3 consists of 16 residues. Germline V gene data show CDR1 as SGHTA and CDR2 as FQGNSA. The gene calls are TRBV7-2 and TRBJ1-3; unclear D gene. The TCR originated in a woman aged 55-69 years who had recovered from COVID-19. Sequenced: peripheral blood. The CDR3 nucleotides are TGTGCCAGCAGCTTATTACTCCCGAGCTCTGGAAACACCATATATTTT. This translates into CASSLLLPSSGNTIYF.